These 16 T cell receptor beta chains came from one sample sequenced in a study of CD8+CD57+ T cells in acquired aplastic anemia. CD8+CD57+ cell expansion had been shown by flow cytometry in patients chosen for sequencing. TCR beta VDJ and CDR3 profiles were obtained from a genomic DNA template. TCRdb processed the reads anew with MiXCR; each CDR3 protein has one entry. The sample lists 450,000 to 600,000 distinct CDR3 sequences, over 25% occurring once. The sequencing input was sorted CD4+, CD8+, or CD8+CD57+ T cells (not recorded which) from PBMCs. All receptors derive from a human donor with aplastic anemia.

This clonotype was counted at least ten times. The chain has TRBV12-3 or TRBV12-4 and TRBJ1-6; D uncertain. This CDR3 spans 12 amino acids. Trimming took off 5 bases at V and 13 bases at J, with 12 bases between the two ends. The CDR3 nucleotides are TGTGCCAGCAGTATTAAGGACGTCCCCCTCCACTTT. Its protein is CASSIKDVPLHF.

Notes on this clonotype: A much bigger clone sits one base away, suggesting this may be a read error. V usage is TRBV6-2 or TRBV6-3 and J usage is TRBJ1-5; TRBD1 might be the D (6 bases). Germline V lookup: CDR1 MNHEY, CDR2 SVGEGT. The CDR3 consists of 15 residues. The CDR3 sequence: CARSYSGAGDQPQHF. The DNA for the CDR3 is TGTGCCCGCAGTTACTCGGGGGCAGGAGATCAGCCCCAGCATTTT.

This chain joins TRBV19 and TRBJ1-1, with D possibly TRBD1 on 5 matching bases. Trimming stripped 5 bases from V and 0 bases from J, with 13 bases between. This CDR3 comprises 15 residues. Germline CDR1 LNHDA, CDR2 SQIVND (reference sequence). The CDR3 sequence: CASSSGLMLNTEAFF. CDR3 DNA sequence: TGTGCCAGTAGTTCGGGACTCATGCTGAACACTGAAGCTTTCTTT.

The V gene is TRBV11-2, the J gene TRBJ2-2, with D uncertain. This CDR3 is built from 16 residues. The germline V gene encodes CDR1 SGHAT and CDR2 FQNNGV. With 4 bases removed from V and 5 bases from J, the gap between germline ends came to 17 bases. CDR3 residues: CASSSPVSSGTGELFF. CDR3 coding DNA: TGTGCCAGCAGCTCCCCGGTCTCCTCTGGGACCGGGGAGCTGTTTTTT. The full variable domain, its missing parts supplied by reference TRBV11-2 and TRBJ2-2, is EAGVAQSPRYKIIEKRQSVAFWCNPISGHATLYWYQQILGQGPKLLIQFQNNGVVDDSQLPKDRFSAERLKGVDSTLKIQPAKLEDSAVYLCASSSPVSSGTGELFFGEGSRLTVL.

This clonotype was counted ten times or more. V and J are TRBV10-3 and TRBJ1-1; possible D gene TRBD1, 5 bases. Germline values: CDR1 ENHRY, CDR2 SYGVKD. V lost 4 bases to trimming and J lost 1 base, with 13 bases between them. This CDR3 comprises 15 residues. This CDR3 is CAISGPGTGNTEAFF. CDR3 bases: TGTGCCATCAGTGGCCCGGGGACGGGGAACACTGAAGCTTTCTTT.

The rearrangement joins TRBV11-2 to TRBJ2-3; D is perhaps TRBD1 (5 bases). From germline, CDR1 is SGHAT and CDR2 FQNNGV. This CDR3 is 20 amino acids long. V lost 6 bases and J lost 2, with 30 bases in between. The CDR3 sequence is CASSLNLGRVPFRSTDTQYF. The CDR3 coding sequence is TGTGCCAGCAGTCTCAACCTGGGCAGGGTTCCCTTTCGGTCCACAGATACGCAGTATTTT. Drawing the rest from reference TRBV11-2 and TRBJ2-3, the complete variable domain is EAGVAQSPRYKIIEKRQSVAFWCNPISGHATLYWYQQILGQGPKLLIQFQNNGVVDDSQLPKDRFSAERLKGVDSTLKIQPAKLEDSAVYLCASSLNLGRVPFRSTDTQYFGPGTRLTVL.

The rearrangement links TRBV6-5 to TRBJ1-2; no firm D call. Germline CDR1 MNHEY, CDR2 SVGAGI. This CDR3 has 15 amino acids. Trimming stripped 0 bases from V and 4 bases from J, with 12 bases between. The CDR3 region is CASSYSDQVFYGYTF. The CDR3 DNA reads TGTGCCAGCAGTTACTCGGACCAAGTTTTCTATGGCTACACCTTC.

The sample holds many counts of this clonotype. V is TRBV12-3 or TRBV12-4 and J is TRBJ1-2, with 7 bases that match TRBD1. The junction had 11 bases not matched to a gene; V was cut back by 6 bases and J by 7 bases. This CDR3 spans 14 amino acids. CDR3 sequence reads: CASSSYDRVGGYTF. In DNA, the CDR3 is TGTGCCAGCAGCAGTTACGACAGGGTGGGTGGCTACACCTTC.

This clonotype was counted between two and nine times. The V gene is TRBV6-1, the J gene TRBJ1-5; D uncertain. The CDR3 length is 13 residues. Germline-derived CDR1 and CDR2 are MNHNS and SASEGT. Trimming removed 11 bases at V and 7 bases at J, with 18 bases between. The CDR3 DNA is TGTGCCCTCGAGGACGGCACATCCCAGCCCCAGCATTTT. It translates to CALEDGTSQPQHF.

This clonotype has only a few counts. This sequence joins TRBV5-4 and TRBJ2-7, with no clear D. Trimming left V 0 bases short and J 5 bases short, with 15 bases between. Germline V lookup: CDR1 SGHNT, CDR2 YYREEE (reference sequence). The CDR3 length is 15 residues. CDR3 nucleotide sequence: TGTGCCAGCAGCTTGGGCCCCTGGGGTTCCGACGAGCAGTACTTC. Its protein is CASSLGPWGSDEQYF.

The chain links TRBV29-1 to TRBJ2-3; 7 bases match TRBD2. CDR1 and CDR2 (germline): SQVTM, ANQGSEA. This CDR3 comprises 12 residues. The V and J ends lost 6 bases and 5 bases, in that order; junction bases with no gene match: 5. CDR3 nucleotides: TGCAGCGTGGTGGGGGGGGGAGATACGCAGTATTTT. Translation: CSVVGGGDTQYF.

In regard to this clonotype: This may arise from a read error, as a much more abundant clone is one base away. J is TRBJ2-7 and V is TRBV7-2; D unresolved. The CDR3 extends over 12 amino acids. Germline V lookup: CDR1 SGHTA, CDR2 FQGNSA. V lost 7 bases, J lost 7 bases, and 14 bases lay in between. This chain's CDR3 is CASTKNPYEQYF. CDR3 DNA sequence: TGTGCCAGCACCAAGAACCCATATGAGCAGTACTTC.

This clonotype was counted ten times or more. The chain is built from TRBV15 and TRBJ1-3; tentative D call: TRBD1 (5 bases). Per the germline V gene, CDR1 is LNHNV and CDR2 is YYDKDF (reference sequence). This CDR3 region has 14 residues. The V end was cut by 8 bases, the J end by 0 bases, with 11 bases between. CDR3 region: CATRAGPSGNTIYF. The CDR3, as DNA: TGTGCCACCCGGGCAGGGCCCTCTGGAAACACCATATATTTT.

Comment on this clonotype: A much larger clonotype is one base distant, so this may be a read error. The chain is built from TRBV10-1 and TRBJ2-1, with TRBD2 as a possible D gene (6 bases). CDR3 length equals 16 residues. CDR1 and CDR2 from the germline V gene are WNHNN and SYGVQD (reference sequence). CDR3 sequence: CASSEEAGSSCNEQFF. The DNA of the CDR3 is TGCGCCAGCAGCGAAGAAGCGGGCTCCTCCTGCAATGAGCAGTTCTTC.

This clonotype was found many times. This chain connects TRBV9 to TRBJ1-5; the D gene is possibly TRBD1 (5 bases). The germline V and J ends were trimmed by 2 bases and 1 base, with 10 bases remaining between them. Germline CDR1 is SGDLS and CDR2 is YYNGEE. This CDR3 has 15 residues. CDR3 DNA sequence: TGTGCCAGCAGCGTGGGGGGGGAGAGCAATCAGCCCCAGCATTTT. It codes for CASSVGGESNQPQHF. Combining the CDR3 with reference TRBV9 and TRBJ1-5 gives the whole variable domain DSGVTQTPKHLITATGQRVTLRCSPRSGDLSVYWYQQSLDQGLQFLIQYYNGEERAKGNILERFSAQQFPDLHSELNLSSLELGDSALYFCASSVGGESNQPQHFGDGTRLSIL.

This clonotype was counted ten times or more. V usage is TRBV2 and J usage is TRBJ1-5; no definite D call. The CDR3 is made up of 15 amino acids. Germline V gives CDR1 SNHLY, CDR2 FYNNEI. V dropped 9 bases and J dropped 7 bases, with 22 bases sitting between them. The CDR3 is CASRGLQGLGQPQHF. The CDR3 bases are TGTGCCAGTCGGGGTCTCCAAGGTTTAGGGCAGCCCCAGCATTTT.